This T cell receptor beta chain was identified in a study of T cell changes during pregnancy in multiple sclerosis. Data came from immunoSEQ multiplex PCR; TCRdb stores just in-frame clones and leaves some out. In the table there are 75,000 to 95,000 clones, around 93% of which are singletons. V shed 6 bases, J shed 4 bases, and the junction held 5 bases outside the gene matches. This CDR3 is built from 13 residues. Germline V gene sequence: CDR1 ENHRY, CDR2 SYGVKD. This clone was picked up a small number of times. Source: peripheral blood, taken in the first trimester of pregnancy. The sequence came from a female donor in good health, enrolled as a control in a pregnancy study. This chain connects TRBV10-3 to TRBJ1-1; 7 bases are a match to TRBD1. The CDR3 sequence: CAISVDRATEAFF. CDR3 DNA: TGTGCCATCAGCGTCGACAGGGCCACTGAAGCTTTCTTT.